The 19 T cell receptor beta chains below come from one sample, sequenced in a study of radiation and T cells in renal cell carcinoma. Time point noted: blood 2 weeks post-SBRT. Stated treatment: 15 Gy SBRT to primary tumor, nephrectomy 4 weeks later. Clones were read by immunoSEQ multiplex PCR, and TCRdb kept only the in-frame ones, dropping some. The table records about 150,000 clones, about 91% of them present only once. The sample here was blood, taken from a patient whose treatment included radiotherapy and nephrectomy. The source is a woman aged 50 to 60 with renal cell carcinoma.

Here the CDR3 DNA reads TGTGCCAGCAGCCAAGACATAGGAGCAGATACGCAGTATTTT. Amino acid sequence: CASSQDIGADTQYF. The V gene is TRBV14, the J gene TRBJ2-3, with D uncertain. Germline CDR1 SGHDN, CDR2 FVKESK. The V and J ends lost 0 bases and 4 bases respectively, with 8 bases between them. This CDR3 has 14 amino acids.

This chain links TRBV9 with TRBJ2-6, with a possible D match to TRBD2 (5 bases). V was pared by 0 bases and J by 0 bases, with 16 bases between. This CDR3 comprises 19 residues. Germline lookup yields CDR1 SGDLS and CDR2 YYNGEE. CDR3 sequence (DNA): TGTGCCAGCAGCGTAGAACTTTCCGGCGGGTTCTCTGGGGCCAACGTCCTGACTTTC. Translated: CASSVELSGGFSGANVLTF.

The chain links TRBV9 to TRBJ1-2; D is unclear. The germline CDR1 and CDR2 sequences are SGDLS and YYNGEE. Trimming left V 4 bases short and J 3 bases short, with 19 bases between. The CDR3 loop spans 16 amino acids. The CDR3, as DNA: TGTGCCAGCAGCCCCGTCCAAAGCGGGTGGGACTATGGCTACACCTTC. Translating it yields CASSPVQSGWDYGYTF.

V and J are TRBV6-5 and TRBJ1-2, with D maybe TRBD1 (6 bases). The CDR3 loop spans 13 amino acids. V was cut by 6 bases and J by 5 bases, with 13 bases left in between. CDR1 and CDR2 from the germline V gene are MNHEY and SVGAGI. Here the CDR3 DNA reads TGTGCCAGCAGCTGGGGGGGCCGTTATGGCTACACCTTC. It encodes CASSWGGRYGYTF.

A single count supports this clone. This chain joins TRBV2 and TRBJ2-5; D not certain. Trimming took 7 bases from V and 5 from J, leaving 17 bases between them. CDR1 is SNHLY, CDR2 FYNNEI, per germline. The CDR3 has 14 residues. The CDR3 is CASIPLSAKETQYF. CDR3 DNA sequence: TGTGCCAGCATCCCTCTCTCCGCTAAGGAGACCCAGTACTTC.

The V gene is TRBV19, the J gene TRBJ2-3, with 9 bases aligning to TRBD2. The length of the CDR3 is 16 residues. CDR1 LNHDA and CDR2 SQIVND come from the germline V gene (reference sequence). The junction had 8 bases not matched to a gene; V was cut back by 5 bases and J by 2 bases. CDR3 DNA sequence: TGTGCCAGTAGTCCCTTTGCTAGCGGGAACACAGATACGCAGTATTTT. It specifies CASSPFASGNTDTQYF.

The chain uses TRBV7-9 and TRBJ1-2, with 8 nucleotides matching TRBD1. Losses at the gene ends were 5 bases for V and 4 bases for J; bases not matched to a gene: 6. The CDR3 loop spans 14 amino acids. The germline CDR1 and CDR2 sequences are SEHNR and FQNEAQ (reference sequence). The CDR3 coding sequence is TGTGCCAGCAGCCAGGGGGCCTCCGTCTATGGCTACACCTTC. Translation: CASSQGASVYGYTF.

V is TRBV11-2 and J is TRBJ2-1; D is possibly TRBD2 (6 bases). The CDR3 sequence is 13 residues long. Germline V gene data show CDR1 as SGHAT and CDR2 as FQNNGV. Trimming shortened V by 4 bases and J by 8 bases, and 12 bases separated the two germline ends. CDR3 in DNA: TGTGCCAGCAGCTACCTAGGCGGGGATGAGCAGTTCTTC. Its translation: CASSYLGGDEQFF.

This clone turned up a few times. The chain links TRBV6-1 to TRBJ2-2; no clear D gene. The CDR3 has 14 residues. V dropped 4 bases and J dropped 4 bases, with 10 bases sitting between them. Per germline, CDR1 MNHNS and CDR2 SASEGT. This CDR3 reads CASSARRGTGELFF. The CDR3 DNA is TGTGCCAGCAGTGCCAGGAGAGGCACCGGGGAGCTGTTTTTT.

V usage is TRBV6-1 and J usage is TRBJ2-7, with D possibly being TRBD2 (5 bases). Germline CDR1 and CDR2: MNHNS and SASEGT. Trimming took off 4 bases at V and 3 bases at J, with 16 bases between the two ends. This CDR3 is 15 amino acids long. The CDR3 reads CASSVGENSYYEQYF. CDR3 DNA sequence: TGTGCCAGCAGTGTCGGGGAGAACTCCTACTACGAGCAGTACTTC.

This clone was seen a single time. The gene calls are TRBV19 and TRBJ1-1; D ambiguous. The germline V gene encodes CDR1 LNHDA and CDR2 SQIVND (reference sequence). The CDR3 covers 15 residues. V lost 6 bases to trimming and J lost 7 bases, with 21 bases between them. The CDR3 DNA sequence: TGTGCCAGTAGCCCCTTCCCTGGTGCTCCGGGTGAAGCTTTCTTT. It translates to CASSPFPGAPGEAFF.

The table lists this clone with a count of one. The rearrangement joins TRBV9 to TRBJ2-7; 7 nucleotides line up with TRBD2. This CDR3 comprises 18 residues. The junction had 14 bases not matched to a gene; V was cut back by 0 bases and J by 2 bases. The germline V gene encodes CDR1 SGDLS and CDR2 YYNGEE. CDR3 sequence reads: CASSVGRPVERGTYEQYF. Here the CDR3 DNA reads TGTGCCAGCAGCGTAGGACGACCAGTAGAGCGGGGAACCTACGAGCAGTACTTC.

This clone was seen only once. The V and J genes are TRBV6-1 and TRBJ1-5; D is uncertain. With 3 bases removed from V and 5 bases from J, the gap between germline ends came to 11 bases. The CDR3 consists of 14 residues. Germline assignment: CDR1 MNHNS and CDR2 SASEGT. CDR3 residues: CASSDTGRDQPQHF. The CDR3 DNA follows: TGTGCCAGCAGTGATACGGGTCGGGATCAGCCCCAGCATTTT.

The chain joins TRBV30 to TRBJ1-4; the D gene is possibly TRBD1 (6 bases). Germline values: CDR1 GTSNPN, CDR2 SVGIG (reference sequence). V lost 6 bases to trimming and J lost 7 bases, with 18 bases between them. The CDR3 totals 14 residues. The CDR3 DNA sequence: TGTGCCTGTAACCCTGGGGGGGCTGGTGAAAAACTGTTTTTT. It encodes CACNPGGAGEKLFF.

The rearrangement links TRBV5-6 to TRBJ2-7; D is possibly TRBD1 (6 bases). The germline gives CDR1 SGHDT, CDR2 YYEEEE. CDR3 length: 15 residues. Trimming removed 4 bases from V and 4 bases from J, with 18 bases in between. CDR3 protein: CASSPGPDSQYEQYF. The DNA of the CDR3 is TGTGCCAGCAGCCCGGGGCCGGACAGCCAATACGAGCAGTACTTC.

This clone was seen only once. J is TRBJ2-2 and V is TRBV19; D may be TRBD1 or TRBD2 (6 bases each). The CDR3 is 16 amino acids. V was cut by 3 bases and J by 0 bases, with 11 bases left in between. Germline V gene lookup returns CDR1 LNHDA and CDR2 SQIVND (reference sequence). Here the CDR3 DNA reads TGTGCCAGTAGTATTGGGGGGCCCTCGAACACCGGGGAGCTGTTTTTT. It yields the protein CASSIGGPSNTGELFF.

The rearrangement links TRBV15 to TRBJ2-7; 7 bases line up with TRBD2. The J segment lost 6 bases and the V segment lost 4 bases, leaving 6 bases of the junction unmatched. CDR1 and CDR2 (germline): LNHNV, YYDKDF (reference sequence). This CDR3 contains 13 residues. CDR3: CATSKRGGVEQYF. The CDR3 DNA sequence: TGTGCCACCAGCAAGAGGGGAGGGGTCGAGCAGTACTTC.

The chain uses TRBV7-9 and TRBJ1-2; TRBD1 agrees at 9 bases. Germline CDR1 SEHNR, CDR2 FQNEAQ (reference sequence). With 5 bases clipped from V and 4 bases from J, the junction kept 14 bases outside the gene matches. CDR3 length: 17 amino acids. In DNA, the CDR3 is TGTGCCAGCAGCCTTTCTTTCCCGGGACAGGGCCCCTATGGCTACACCTTC. Protein: CASSLSFPGQGPYGYTF.

This chain uses TRBV7-2 with TRBJ2-1, with a weak D call TRBD2 (6 bases). Germline values: CDR1 SGHTA, CDR2 FQGNSA. The CDR3 length is 15 residues. The V end was cut by 1 base, the J end by 2 bases, with 9 bases between. The CDR3 reads CASSLDGGAYNEQFF. CDR3 DNA sequence: TGTGCCAGCAGCTTAGATGGCGGGGCCTACAATGAGCAGTTCTTC.